A single sample is the source of the 2 T cell receptor beta chains below, sequenced in a study of blood T cell repertoires in COVID-19. Measured with immunoSEQ multiplex PCR; TCRdb has only the in-frame clones, and not every one. The sample carries roughly 200,000 clones, around 84% recorded once. The specimen was peripheral blood. Receptors originate from a man aged 55-75 years with acute or convalescent COVID-19.

CDR3 DNA: TGTGCCAGCAGTGAAAAGGAGCCAAATAGGGGGCGTGAAAAACTGTTTTTT. Residues: CASSEKEPNRGREKLFF. The chain joins TRBV6-1 to TRBJ1-4; 7 nucleotides align to TRBD1. The CDR3 has 17 amino acids. From germline, CDR1 is MNHNS and CDR2 SASEGT. V shed 2 bases and J 7 bases; nucleotides not matched to a gene: 13.

This clone was picked up a small number of times. The chain couples TRBV9 to TRBJ1-5, with 8 bases lining up with TRBD1. The CDR3 runs to 14 residues. The ends lost 4 bases at V and 5 bases at J; junction bases unmatched: 5. The germline V gene has CDR1 SGDLS and CDR2 YYNGEE. Written as DNA, the CDR3 is TGTGCCAGCAGCCTCGGACAGGGAGATCAGCCCCAGCATTTT. The encoded protein is CASSLGQGDQPQHF.